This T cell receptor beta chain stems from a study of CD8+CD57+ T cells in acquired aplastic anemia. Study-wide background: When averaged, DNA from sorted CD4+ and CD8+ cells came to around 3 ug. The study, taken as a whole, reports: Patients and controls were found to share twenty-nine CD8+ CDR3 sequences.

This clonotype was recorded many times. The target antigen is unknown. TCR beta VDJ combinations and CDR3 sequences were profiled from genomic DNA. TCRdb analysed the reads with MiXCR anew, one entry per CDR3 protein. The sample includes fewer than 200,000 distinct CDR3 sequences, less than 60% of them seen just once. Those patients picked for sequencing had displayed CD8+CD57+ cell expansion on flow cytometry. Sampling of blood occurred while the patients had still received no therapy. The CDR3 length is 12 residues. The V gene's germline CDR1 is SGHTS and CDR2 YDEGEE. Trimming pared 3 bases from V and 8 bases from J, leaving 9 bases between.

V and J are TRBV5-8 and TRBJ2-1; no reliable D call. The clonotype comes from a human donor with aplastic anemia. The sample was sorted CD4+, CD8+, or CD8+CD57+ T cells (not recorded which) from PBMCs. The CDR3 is CASSSPRDEQFF. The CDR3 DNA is TGTGCCAGCAGCTCGCCTAGGGATGAGCAGTTCTTC.